The rows below give T cell receptor beta chains drawn from one sample of a study of shared clonotypes between healthy human individuals. Sequencing was performed with immunoSEQ multiplex PCR; in TCRdb, only in-frame clones are kept and a portion is missing. The table shows about half a million clones, with 65% to 80% occurring only once. Source material: PBMCs. These receptors all stem from a woman in her 40s in good health. Some clones in this sample may be carry-over from other donors' samples. Each CDR3 is given with its conserved first and last residue. A D gene is named only where the DNA matches it firmly. Size tells how often a clone was seen (once, few, many) or the class of an expanded clone, and some rows leave it out.

clone_size d_call j_call v_call cdr3_aa cdr3_nt
- - TRBJ1-1 TRBV7-9 CASSLQEVTEAFF TGTGCCAGCAGCCTACAGGAGGTCACTGAAGCTTTCTTT
- - TRBJ2-5 TRBV19 CASSIGQAQGGETQYF TGTGCCAGTAGTATAGGGCAAGCCCAAGGTGGAGAGACCCAGTACTTC
- TRBD1 TRBJ2-7 TRBV7-2 CASSERTGGYEQYF TGTGCCAGCAGCGAGCGGACAGGGGGATACGAGCAGTACTTC
- - TRBJ2-7 TRBV28 CASSLRDFNSYEQYF TGTGCCAGCAGTCTGAGGGACTTCAACTCCTACGAGCAGTACTTC
- - TRBJ2-5 TRBV7-2 CASSSLEETQYF TGTGCCAGCAGCAGCCTGGAGGAGACCCAGTACTTC
- - TRBJ1-2 TRBV2 CASSERQPTYTF TGTGCCAGCAGCGAACGACAGCCCACCTACACCTTC
- - TRBJ2-7 TRBV5-8 CASSPWGDRSYEQYF TGTGCCAGCAGCCCCTGGGGGGACCGCTCCTACGAGCAGTACTTC
once - TRBJ1-1 TRBV6-5 CASRRGAEAFF TGTGCCAGCAGACGGGGAGCTGAAGCTTTCTTT
- - TRBJ2-6 TRBV27 CASSNREWHSGANVLTF TGTGCCAGCAGTAACCGGGAGTGGCACTCTGGGGCCAACGTCCTGACTTTC
- - TRBJ1-5 TRBV6-6 CASSKTGDGYQPQHF TGTGCCAGCAGCAAGACAGGAGATGGGTACCAGCCCCAGCATTTT
many - TRBJ1-2 TRBV13 CASSLADIDGYTF TGTGCCAGCAGCTTAGCAGATATAGATGGCTACACCTTC
- TRBD1 TRBJ2-4 TRBV27 CASSPYRGVGKNIQYF TGTGCCAGCAGTCCGTACAGGGGTGTTGGTAAAAACATTCAGTACTTC
- TRBD2 TRBJ2-5 TRBV7-6 CASSSRTSGRRQETQYF TGTGCCAGCAGCTCGAGGACTAGCGGGAGACGGCAGGAGACCCAGTACTTC
- - TRBJ2-1 TRBV4-3 CASSQAPLTSRQFF TGCGCCAGCAGCCAAGCTCCCTTGACTAGTCGCCAGTTCTTC
- TRBD1 TRBJ1-1 TRBV5-1 CASSPQGANTEAFF TGCGCCAGCAGCCCACAGGGGGCGAACACTGAAGCTTTCTTT
- TRBD2 TRBJ2-1 TRBV19 CASSTSGGYYNEQFF TGTGCCAGTAGTACTAGCGGGGGTTACTACAATGAGCAGTTCTTC
- TRBD2 TRBJ2-7 TRBV5-1 CASSPEASGSYEQYF TGCGCCAGCAGCCCGGAGGCTAGCGGGAGTTACGAGCAGTACTTC
once - TRBJ2-5 TRBV11-3 CASSLWGETQYF TGTGCCAGCAGCTTATGGGGTGAGACCCAGTACTTC
- - TRBJ1-2 TRBV6-1 CASSESRGGENYGYTF TGTGCCAGCAGTGAAAGCCGCGGTGGAGAGAACTATGGCTACACCTTC
- TRBD2 TRBJ2-1 TRBV30 CAWRLILAGGYNEQFF TGTGCCTGGAGACTAATACTAGCGGGAGGATACAATGAGCAGTTCTTC
few - TRBJ1-3 TRBV28 CASSLPGKGNTIYF TGTGCCAGCAGTTTACCAGGGAAGGGAAACACCATATATTTT
- TRBD1 TRBJ1-4 TRBV6-5 CASSYAGGKLFF TGTGCCAGCAGTTACGCAGGGGGTAAACTGTTTTTT
- - TRBJ1-2 TRBV28 CASSQGRYGYTF TGTGCCAGCAGTCAGGGCAGATATGGCTACACCTTC
- - TRBJ2-1 TRBV6-1 CASGDLNEQFF TGTGCCAGCGGGGACCTCAATGAGCAGTTCTTC
- - TRBJ2-6 TRBV2 CASSGVRGAGANVLTF TGTGCCAGCAGTGGTGTGAGGGGCGCTGGGGCCAACGTCCTGACTTTC
- - TRBJ2-5 TRBV27 CASSLGRSKGTQYF TGTGCCAGCAGTTTGGGGCGAAGTAAAGGGACCCAGTACTTC
- TRBD1 TRBJ1-1 TRBV6-5 CASSRDREATEAFF TGTGCCAGCAGCCGAGACAGGGAGGCCACTGAAGCTTTCTTT
- TRBD1 TRBJ1-2 TRBV28 CAGAGQAYGYTF TGTGCCGGAGCGGGACAGGCCTATGGCTACACCTTC
- TRBD2 TRBJ2-1 TRBV7-9 CASSPRTSGATNEQFF TGTGCCAGCAGCCCGAGGACTAGCGGGGCAACCAATGAGCAGTTCTTC
- TRBD2 TRBJ2-3 TRBV5-1 CASSPTTGTSGPEWGIDTQYF TGCGCCAGCAGCCCCACGACAGGGACTAGCGGGCCTGAGTGGGGGATAGATACGCAGTATTTT
few - TRBJ2-7 TRBV20-1 CSARDQYEQYF TGCAGTGCTAGAGATCAGTACGAGCAGTACTTC
- TRBD2 TRBJ2-1 TRBV19 CASSLLAGVFQSSYNEQFF TGTGCCAGTAGTTTACTAGCGGGAGTTTTCCAAAGCTCCTACAATGAGCAGTTCTTC
- - TRBJ2-5 TRBV11-1 CASSSYGETQYF TGTGCCAGCAGCTCCTACGGGGAGACCCAGTACTTC
- - TRBJ2-2 TRBV25-1 CASSDWQGNTGELFF TGTGCCAGCAGTGATTGGCAGGGGAACACCGGGGAGCTGTTTTTT
- - TRBJ2-2 TRBV12-5 CASGLSIGAPGELFF TGTGCTAGTGGTTTGAGTATAGGGGCACCCGGGGAGCTGTTTTTT
- TRBD1 TRBJ2-3 TRBV4-2 CASSQPPAGQGIDTQYF TGTGCCAGCAGCCAACCCCCCGCGGGACAGGGGATAGATACGCAGTATTTT